This record covers a single T cell receptor beta chain. Its specificity is unknown. The CDR3 length is 15 residues. Germline assignment: CDR1 SGHDT and CDR2 YYEEEE. This record belongs to a study of monozygotic twins with inflammatory bowel disease. Findings and caveats of the study: Telling apart the different T cell subtypes was not possible. Relative to healthy twins, IBD patients had fewer clonotypes in common with others, a gap that was especially apparent with disease activity.

An approximately 2.7 ml blood sample was drawn per donor. cDNA for TCRalpha and TCRbeta was amplified by nested PCRs of around 15 then 8 to 10 cycles. TCRdb reprocessed the 5' RACE reads and stores each CDR3 protein as one record, lacking DNA. Listed are about 420,000 distinct CDR3 sequences; 2.4% falls within the top ten. The clonotype was recovered from a human donor with ulcerative colitis or Crohn's disease, or a healthy co-twin of an affected twin (not recorded which). The sample comprised blood. The chain employs TRBV5-6 and TRBJ2-3; with no DNA, the TCRdb D assignment of TRBD1 cannot be verified. CDR3 loop: CASSPQGRATDTQYF. The full variable domain, completed using reference TRBV5-6 and TRBJ2-3, is DAGVTQSPTHLIKTRGQQVTLRCSPKSGHDTVSWYQQALGQGPQFIFQYYEEEERQRGNFPDRFSGHQFPNYSSELNVNALLLGDSALYLCASSPQGRATDTQYFGPGTRLTVL.